The 10 T cell receptor beta chains given below trace back to one sample, sequenced in a study of blood T cell repertoires in COVID-19. Sequencing used immunoSEQ multiplex PCR; TCRdb keeps in-frame clones, though not all of them. In the table there are some 200,000 clones, roughly four fifths of which are singletons. Sequenced: peripheral blood. The receptor source for this set is a woman between 35 and 50 years old with acute or convalescent COVID-19.

The V call is TRBV12-3 or TRBV12-4, the J call TRBJ1-2, with D perhaps matching TRBD1 (5 bases). This CDR3 spans 12 amino acids. V was pared by 8 bases and J by 4 bases, with 11 bases between. CDR3 coding DNA: TGTGCCAGCTGGCAGGGAATCTATGGCTACACCTTC. This encodes CASWQGIYGYTF.

This clone occurred once. The V call is TRBV5-4, the J call TRBJ2-3; 8 positions agree with TRBD2. There are 18 residues in the CDR3. V shed 0 bases, J shed 4 bases, and the junction held 13 bases outside the gene matches. Germline CDR1 reads SGHNT; CDR2 reads YYREEE (reference sequence). The CDR3 coding sequence is TGTGCCAGCAGCTTGGCCGGTGGTAGCGGGGCCGGGGCAGATACGCAGTATTTT. It encodes CASSLAGGSGAGADTQYF.

This clone was seen a single time. The genes are TRBV4-2 and TRBJ2-7; 9 positions agree with TRBD1. The length of the CDR3 is 18 residues. The ends lost 1 base at V and 3 bases at J; junction bases unmatched: 13. Germline assignment: CDR1 LGHNA and CDR2 YNFKEQ. Here the CDR3 reads CASSQGAASTGGLYEQYF. The CDR3 DNA reads TGTGCCAGCAGCCAAGGAGCGGCGTCGACAGGGGGGCTCTACGAGCAGTACTTC.

The chain has TRBV7-2 and TRBJ2-5, with D hard to call. The CDR3 is 16 residues long. Germline V lookup: CDR1 SGHTA, CDR2 FQGNSA. Deletions cut 4 bases from V and 5 bases from J, with 20 bases between. The CDR3 spells CASSSSSWFGRETQYF. CDR3 nucleotide sequence: TGTGCCAGCAGCTCCTCTAGTTGGTTCGGCCGGGAGACCCAGTACTTC.

V and J are TRBV5-4 and TRBJ2-7; weak D call: TRBD2 (5 bases). V lost 0 bases and J 2 bases, leaving 9 bases between the germline ends. The V gene's germline CDR1 is SGHNT and CDR2 YYREEE (reference sequence). CDR3 length equals 14 residues. This CDR3 is CASSLGSGAYEQYF. In DNA form, the CDR3 reads TGTGCCAGCAGCTTGGGCAGCGGCGCCTACGAGCAGTACTTC.

The rearrangement links TRBV3-1 (or the pseudogene TRBV3-2) to TRBJ1-1; TRBD1 might be the D (6 bases). Per germline, CDR1 LGHDT and CDR2 YNNKEL (reference sequence). The V end lost 3 bases, the J end lost 1 base, and 12 bases lay between the germline ends. CDR3 length equals 15 residues. DNA of the CDR3: TGTGCCAGCAGCCAGACCCCGACAGGGAACACTGAAGCTTTCTTT. It yields the protein CASSQTPTGNTEAFF.

The V and J genes are TRBV12-3 or TRBV12-4 and TRBJ2-7; 7 nucleotides align to TRBD1. The CDR3 sequence is 12 residues long. The J segment lost 4 bases and the V segment lost 5 bases, leaving 2 bases of the junction unmatched. As DNA, the CDR3 is TGTGCCAGCAGTCCGACAGGGTACGAGCAGTACTTC. This sequence encodes CASSPTGYEQYF.

The chain is built from TRBV15 and TRBJ2-1, with a tentative D call TRBD1 (5 bases). Per the germline V gene, CDR1 is LNHNV and CDR2 is YYDKDF (reference sequence). The CDR3 sequence is 13 residues long. V dropped 3 bases and J dropped 6 bases, with 9 bases sitting between them. CDR3 sequence reads: CATSSRVGNEQFF. As DNA, the CDR3 is TGTGCCACCAGCAGCAGGGTAGGCAATGAGCAGTTCTTC.

The chain recombines TRBV28 with TRBJ1-1; D uncertain. Trimming stripped 7 bases from V and 5 bases from J, with 14 bases between. This CDR3 region has 13 residues. Germline V gives CDR1 MDHEN, CDR2 SYDVKM. CDR3 DNA sequence: TGTGCCAGCAAAGTCAGGATGAGAACTGAAGCTTTCTTT. The encoded protein is CASKVRMRTEAFF.

CDR3 nucleotides: TGTGCCAGCAGCTTGTGGGGACAGTTCACCGGGGAGCTGTTTTTT. Residues: CASSLWGQFTGELFF. V is TRBV5-6 and J is TRBJ2-2; 7 bases agree with TRBD1. CDR1 is SGHDT and CDR2 is YYEEEE in the germline V gene. V was pared by 1 base and J by 4 bases, with 4 bases of the junction left unmatched. The CDR3 sequence is 15 residues long. Using reference TRBV5-6 and TRBJ2-2 for the parts outside the CDR3, the full variable domain is DAGVTQSPTHLIKTRGQQVTLRCSPKSGHDTVSWYQQALGQGPQFIFQYYEEEERQRGNFPDRFSGHQFPNYSSELNVNALLLGDSALYLCASSLWGQFTGELFFGEGSRLTVL.